This TCR beta chain stems from a study of vaccination effects on CD4 cells after COVID-19. About the research overall: The post-vaccine samples were taken, at the median, 72 days after the second dose. The study, taken as a whole, reports: The vaccine-induced clones of healthy vaccinees included only 1 of 255 that cross-reacted with common cold coronaviruses. By a late point after vaccination, infection- and vaccine-induced clones had shrunk markedly through clonal contraction.

With respect to this clone: Its antigen is still unknown.

Germline CDR1 reads MNHEY; CDR2 reads SVGAGI. V dropped 5 bases and J dropped 4 bases, with 15 bases sitting between them. This CDR3 is built from 15 residues. Expansion of antigen-specific CD4+ T cells with viral peptide pools was carried out by the ViraFEST assay before sequencing. It was after roughly ten days of culture that CD4+ T cells were isolated. Participants were given two doses of BNT162b2 or mRNA-1273 vaccine. Researchers swapped half the medium for IL-2 medium on both days 3 and 7. Clones were read by immunoSEQ multiplex PCR, and TCRdb kept only the in-frame ones, dropping some. This table holds roughly 24,000 clones, more than 60% found once.

The chain recombines TRBV6-5 with TRBJ2-1; D is possibly TRBD2 (6 bases). The material sequenced was CD4+ T cells from PBMCs cultured with HCoV-NL63 spike peptides, taken after COVID-19 vaccination. This receptor was identified in a human donor who received a COVID-19 vaccine. The CDR3 loop reads CASSRGKAYYNEQFF. In nucleotides, the CDR3 is TGTGCCAGCAGTCGGGGGAAGGCCTATTACAATGAGCAGTTCTTC.